A single TCR beta chain is shown here with its context. Assay used: immunoSEQ multiplex PCR; TCRdb lists only in-frame clones, some missing. Of 2 million to 2.5 million clones listed, about 93% were seen once; the top ten hold about 1.8%. CD45RO-negative, CCR7-positively selected cells formed the naive CD8 fraction, excluding terminally differentiated effector memory CD45RA+ cells. These data belong to a study of shared clonotypes between healthy human individuals. The source is a man aged 18-30 years in good health. Some clones in this sample may be carry-over from other donors' samples. Sequencing was carried out using naive CD8+ T cells from PBMCs.

This chain's CDR3 is CASSLGAGAGYEQYF. CDR3 DNA: TGCGCCAGCAGCTTGGGCGCGGGGGCCGGCTACGAGCAGTACTTC. V and J are TRBV5-1 and TRBJ2-7; tentatively, D is TRBD2 (7 bases). The CDR3 runs 15 residues. V lost 0 bases, J lost 3 bases, and 13 bases lay in between. Germline lookup yields CDR1 SGHRS and CDR2 YFSETQ.